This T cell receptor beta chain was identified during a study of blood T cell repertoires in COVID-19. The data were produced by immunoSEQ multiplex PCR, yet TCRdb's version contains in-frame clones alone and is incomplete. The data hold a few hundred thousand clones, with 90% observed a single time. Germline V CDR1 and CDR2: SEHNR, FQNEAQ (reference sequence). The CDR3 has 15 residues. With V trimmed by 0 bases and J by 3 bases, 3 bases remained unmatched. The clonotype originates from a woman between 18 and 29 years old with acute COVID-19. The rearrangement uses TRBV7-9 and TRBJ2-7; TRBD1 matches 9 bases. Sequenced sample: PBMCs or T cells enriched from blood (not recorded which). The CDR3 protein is CASSLAPGQGYEQYF. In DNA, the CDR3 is TGTGCCAGCAGCTTAGCCCCGGGACAGGGCTACGAGCAGTACTTC.